This T cell receptor (beta chain) emerged from a study of CD8+CD57+ T cells in acquired aplastic anemia. Template material for TCR beta VDJ and CDR3 profiling consisted of genomic DNA. A single record per CDR3 protein comes from TCRdb applying MiXCR to the reads. The sample has a few hundred thousand distinct CDR3 sequences; just under 70% are singletons. This clonotype was sampled from a human donor in good health, serving as a control. Sequencing used sorted CD4+, CD8+, or CD8+CD57+ T cells (not recorded which) from PBMCs.

This CDR3 is CASSLARFGYGYTF. The CDR3 DNA sequence: TGTGCCAGCAGCTTGGCCCGGTTCGGCTATGGCTACACCTTC. The chain couples TRBV5-4 to TRBJ1-2, with D uncertain. The CDR3 is 14 residues long. The V gene lost 0 bases and the J gene lost 4 bases, with 10 bases spanning the gap. The germline V gene has CDR1 SGHNT and CDR2 YYREEE (reference sequence).